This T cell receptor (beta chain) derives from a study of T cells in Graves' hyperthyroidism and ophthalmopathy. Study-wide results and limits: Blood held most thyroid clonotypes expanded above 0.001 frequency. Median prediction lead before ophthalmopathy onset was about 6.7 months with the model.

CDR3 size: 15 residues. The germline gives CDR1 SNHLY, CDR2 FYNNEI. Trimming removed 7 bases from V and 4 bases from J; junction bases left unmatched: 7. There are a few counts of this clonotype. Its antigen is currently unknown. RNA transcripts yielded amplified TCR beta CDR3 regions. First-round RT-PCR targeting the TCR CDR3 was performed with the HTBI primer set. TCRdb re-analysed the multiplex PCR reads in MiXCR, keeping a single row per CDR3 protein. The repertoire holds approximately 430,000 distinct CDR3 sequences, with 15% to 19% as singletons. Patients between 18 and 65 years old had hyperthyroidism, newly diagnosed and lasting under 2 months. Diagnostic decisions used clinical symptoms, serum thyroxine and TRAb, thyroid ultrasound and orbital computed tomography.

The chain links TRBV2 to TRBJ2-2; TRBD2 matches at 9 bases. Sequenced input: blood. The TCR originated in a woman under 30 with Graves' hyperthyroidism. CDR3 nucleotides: TGTGCCAGCAATTTAGTAGCGGGGGTCACCGGGGAGCTGTTTTTT. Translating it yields CASNLVAGVTGELFF.